This T cell receptor (beta chain) was captured by sequencing in a study of T cells in Graves' hyperthyroidism and ophthalmopathy. Study as a whole: Blood from the periphery was taken at initial diagnosis, before any treatment. Regarding the study as a whole: The majority of expanded thyroid clonotypes above 0.001 also appeared in blood. Ophthalmopathy, which appeared later, was predicted by the model a median about 6 months before onset.

Hyperthyroidism in the patients, aged 18 to 65, was newly diagnosed and under 2 months in duration. The ends lost 5 bases at V and 5 bases at J; junction bases unmatched: 5. The length of the CDR3 is 15 residues. Germline loops: CDR1 MDHEN, CDR2 SYDVKM. This clonotype was seen repeatedly, ten times or more. Its antigen is unknown. Amplification of TCR beta CDR3 regions used RNA as the template. The HTBI primer set served for first-round RT-PCR of the TCR CDR3. From the multiplex PCR reads, TCRdb called clonotypes with MiXCR, one entry per CDR3 protein. The table shows 500,000 to 600,000 distinct CDR3 sequences, with 16% occurring only once.

The clonotype comes from a woman aged 18-29 years with Graves' hyperthyroidism. V gene TRBV28 combines with J gene TRBJ2-2; TRBD1 agrees at 10 bases. The sample comprised blood. The CDR3 here is CASSPTGGWTGELFF. CDR3 bases: TGTGCCAGCAGTCCGACAGGGGGCTGGACCGGGGAGCTGTTTTTT.